This TCR beta chain was sequenced for a study of tumor and adjacent non-tumor tissue in lung cancer (dated by TCRdb to the late 2010s). Broadly, across the study: The cohort included more than nine adenocarcinoma, a couple of squamous cell carcinoma and 1 small cell lung cancer patients. Sequencing generated a total of around 120 million productive TCRbeta reads, averaging around 4.2 million reads per sample. Ages among the 15 or so patients ranged from about 30 to 85 years, there were approximately ten men and 5 women, and disease was at TNM stage I to III. A few dozen paired specimens, one tumor and one normal lung sample per patient, were profiled by TCRbeta CDR3 sequencing. Bulk TCRbeta repertoires were compared between lung tumor tissue and matched distant non-tumor lung tissue obtained from over 13 lung cancer patients. The study at large found these results: With only roughly 15 patients in the cohort, the authors noted that larger samples and more detailed clinical data are needed. TCR diversity was significantly higher in younger patients, and higher tumor TCR diversity was associated with shorter overall and disease-free survival. Tumor tissue showed significantly higher TCR diversity (inverse Simpson) than normal lung tissue, at around 450 vs 150 (P = 0.0075, Mann-Whitney U test). Because peripheral blood was not sequenced, the blood TCRbeta repertoires of the lung cancer patients in the study went unexamined. The sequencing platform is not named in the methods, and unique molecular identifiers are not mentioned. The top 100 clones made up a significantly larger cumulative share of the repertoire in normal lung than in tumor tissue.

There are a few counts of this clonotype. This clone's antigen is unknown. No qualities accompany the bases; no much larger clone lies one base away. RNA was isolated from bulk, unsorted tissue, and RNA quality was assessed with a NanoDrop ND-1000 and an Agilent 2100. All donors had newly diagnosed lung cancer, had not received prior chemotherapy, and were admitted for thoracic surgery in China between August and November 2014. Patients with previous radiotherapy or chemotherapy, or with another concurrent cancer, were excluded from the study. Surgical tissue pieces of about 1-2.1 cm3 were preserved in RNAlater solution and were kept at -80 degrees C until use. Libraries came from multiplex PCR. The sequencing machine was an Illumina HiSeq 2500. TCRbeta libraries were constructed through three rounds of nested PCR with primers (Table S4) according to protocols modified from ARM-PCR. Before sequencing, PCR products in the 200-500 bp range were cut out of the gel and cleaned up using the QIAquick gel extraction kit. The original methods were these. Reads were cleaned using Trimmomatic, were merged into complete CDR3 sequences using FLASH, and were assigned to V(D)J germline segments using MiTCR. Clonal diversity was calculated as the inverse Simpson's index using VDJtools. Productive reads were defined as in-frame sequences without a premature stop codon. The public reads were quality trimmed at Q25 with fastp and then assembled into clones with MiXCR by TCRdb, keeping productive beta chains. Under each unique CDR3 protein, matching rows form one entry showing the most common genes and DNA. Here the V and J calls rest on TCRdb's processing, not on the authors' analysis. A total of 65,000 to 70,000 distinct CDR3 sequences appear in this sample, around 60% of them only once. The ten largest clones add up to over 20% of the sample.

The origin of this receptor is a man aged 45-60 years with non-small cell lung cancer. The material sequenced was lung tumor tissue.

The CDR3 reads as follows: CASSLVQTEAFF. The nucleotides read TGTGCCAGCAGCTTAGTGCAGACTGAAGCTTTCTTT. This chain joins TRBV7-9 to TRBJ1-1; no D gene can be assigned with confidence. Per the germline V gene (reference sequence), SEHNR is the CDR1 and FQNEAQ is the CDR2. The CDR3 contains 12 residues, cysteine and phenylalanine counted. Only CDR3 DNA remains: 36 bases, in frame from the first base. V was cut back by 1 base and J by 5 bases, leaving a gap of 5 bases between them.